The next 9 T cell receptor beta chains were all read from a single sample in a study of T cell responses to AZD1222 COVID-19 vaccine. Only in-frame clones appear in the TCRdb table, and some are missing; sequencing was by immunoSEQ multiplex PCR. This table has approximately 160,000 clones, about 92% appearing once. The sequenced sample was peripheral blood, obtained on day 0 of AZD1222 vaccination. Receptors were obtained from an adult in good health.

The rearrangement uses TRBV7-9 and TRBJ1-1; D perhaps matches TRBD1 (6 bases). CDR1 SEHNR and CDR2 FQNEAQ come from the germline V gene (reference sequence). The CDR3 is 13 amino acids. Between the trimmed V and J ends, which lost 4 bases and 4 bases, there was a span of 10 bases. This CDR3 is CASSSQGSTEAFF. CDR3 DNA: TGTGCCAGCAGCTCCCAGGGGTCCACTGAAGCTTTCTTT. Together with reference TRBV7-9 and TRBJ1-1, the CDR3 gives the full variable domain: DTGVSQNPRHKITKRGQNVTFRCDPISEHNRLYWYRQTLGQGPEFLTYFQNEAQLEKSRLLSDRFSAERPKGSFSTLEIQRTEQGDSAMYLCASSSQGSTEAFFGQGTRLTVV.

V usage is TRBV6-1 and J usage is TRBJ1-3; 12 nucleotides align to TRBD1. CDR3 length: 17 residues. Germline lookup yields CDR1 MNHNS and CDR2 SASEGT. The V gene end was trimmed by 3 bases and the J gene end by 4 bases; junction bases not matched to a gene: 7. In DNA form, the CDR3 reads TGTGCCAGCAGTGACCCGGGACAGGGGGCGAGGGGAAACACCATATATTTT. As protein: CASSDPGQGARGNTIYF.

The rearrangement joins TRBV19 to TRBJ1-5, with D possibly TRBD1 on 5 matching bases. Germline V gives CDR1 LNHDA, CDR2 SQIVND (reference sequence). There are 13 residues in the CDR3. V shed 8 bases and J shed 5 bases, with 13 bases lying between them. CDR3 in amino acids: CASHVGVDQPQHF. The CDR3 nucleotides read TGTGCCAGTCATGTAGGGGTGGATCAGCCCCAGCATTTT.

This chain links TRBV30 with TRBJ1-4, with D perhaps TRBD1 (5 bases). Germline loops: CDR1 GTSNPN, CDR2 SVGIG (reference sequence). This CDR3 has 14 residues. The V gene lost 0 bases and the J gene lost 4 bases, with 9 bases spanning the gap. CDR3 residues: CAWSVSGFNEKLFF. The CDR3 DNA reads TGTGCCTGGAGTGTATCAGGGTTTAATGAAAAACTGTTTTTT.

V and J are TRBV3-1 (or the pseudogene TRBV3-2) and TRBJ1-5; D is unclear. CDR1 is LGHDT, CDR2 YNNKEL, per germline (reference sequence). The CDR3 loop spans 17 amino acids. V lost 3 bases and J 2 bases, leaving 17 bases between the germline ends. The CDR3 DNA follows: TGTGCCAGCAGCCAGTATGGCGGAGGGTCGGGCAATCAGCCCCAGCATTTT. Encoded protein: CASSQYGGGSGNQPQHF.

The chain joins TRBV21-1 to TRBJ1-1. TRBV21-1 represents a pseudogene. CDR3 length: 11 residues. The CDR3 spells CAGGCDTEAFF. In nucleotides, the CDR3 is TGTGCCGGTGGGTGTGACACTGAAGCTTTCTTT.

The CDR3 bases are TGTGCCAGCTCACCACCGTCAGAACCCCAAGAGACCCAGTACTTC. Translating gives CASSPPSEPQETQYF. This chain connects TRBV18 to TRBJ2-5; D gene unclear. V was pared by 0 bases and J by 1 base, with 9 bases between. The CDR3 length is 15 residues. CDR1 KGHSH and CDR2 LQKENI come from the germline V gene. Full variable domain (rest looked up from reference TRBV18 and TRBJ2-5): NAGVMQNPRHLVRRRGQEARLRCSPMKGHSHVYWYRQLPEEGLKFMVYLQKENIIDESGMPKERFSAEFPKEGPSILRIQQVVRGDSAAYFCASSPPSEPQETQYFGPGTRLLVL.

The chain combines TRBV6-4 with TRBJ1-6, with 11 bases identical to TRBD1. Trimming at V came to 6 bases and at J to 7 bases, leaving 5 bases not matched to a gene. Germline V gives CDR1 MRHNA, CDR2 SNTAGT. The length of the CDR3 is 15 residues. The CDR3 region is CASSKGTGGNSPLHF. The CDR3, as DNA: TGTGCCAGCAGCAAAGGGACAGGGGGGAATTCACCCCTCCACTTT.

V usage is TRBV7-2 and J usage is TRBJ1-2; D remains unclear. Looked up from germline, CDR1 is SGHTA and CDR2 is FQGNSA. Trimming stripped 1 base from V and 0 bases from J, with 9 bases between. CDR3 size: 15 residues. CDR3 DNA: TGTGCCAGCAGCTTAGTTCGGGAAGCTAACTATGGCTACACCTTC. As protein: CASSLVREANYGYTF. The entire variable domain, with the rest obtained from reference TRBV7-2 and TRBJ1-2, is as follows: GAGVSQSPSNKVTEKGKDVELRCDPISGHTALYWYRQSLGQGLEFLIYFQGNSAPDKSGLPSDRFSAERTGGSVSTLTIQRTQQEDSAVYLCASSLVREANYGYTFGSGTRLTVV.